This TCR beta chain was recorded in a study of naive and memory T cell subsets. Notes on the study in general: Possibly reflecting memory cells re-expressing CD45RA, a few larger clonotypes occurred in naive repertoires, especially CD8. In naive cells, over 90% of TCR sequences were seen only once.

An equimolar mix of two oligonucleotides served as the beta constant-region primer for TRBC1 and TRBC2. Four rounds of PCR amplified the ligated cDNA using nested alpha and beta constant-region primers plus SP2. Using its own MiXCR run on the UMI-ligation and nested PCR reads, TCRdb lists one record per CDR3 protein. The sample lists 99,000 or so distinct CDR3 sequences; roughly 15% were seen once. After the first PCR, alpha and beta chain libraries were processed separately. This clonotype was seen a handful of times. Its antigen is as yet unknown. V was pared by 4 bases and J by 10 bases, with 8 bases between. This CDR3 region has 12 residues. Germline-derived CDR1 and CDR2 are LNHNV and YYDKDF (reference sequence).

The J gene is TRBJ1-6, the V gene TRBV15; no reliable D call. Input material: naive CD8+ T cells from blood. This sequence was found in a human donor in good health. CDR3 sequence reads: CATSTGPSPLHF. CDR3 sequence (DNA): TGTGCCACCAGCACCGGACCCTCACCCCTCCACTTT.